These T cell receptor beta chains were read from a single sample in a study of cytomegalovirus exposure and HLA in healthy donors. The protocol was immunoSEQ multiplex PCR, while the TCRdb copy is restricted to in-frame clones and leaves out a portion. Of roughly 110,000 clones in the sample, 77% were seen once. The sequenced sample was PBMCs. The receptors derive from a male donor in good health and CMV-seronegative. Both conserved end residues are part of each CDR3. A D gene is named only where the DNA matches it firmly. Not every row has a clone size; where given, it reads once, few, many or a size class.

CDR3aa,CDR3nt,v_gene,abundance,d_gene,j_gene
CASSLTGGGSTYNEQFF,TGTGCCAGCAGCTTAACGGGGGGCGGGAGCACCTACAATGAGCAGTTCTTC,TRBV7-3,NA,NA,TRBJ2-1
CASSDRAGPDTQYF,TGTGCCAGCAGTGACCGGGCAGGGCCAGATACGCAGTATTTT,TRBV6-4,few,NA,TRBJ2-3
CASSKEDRDSYEQYF,TGTGCCAGCAGCAAAGAGGACAGGGATTCCTACGAGCAGTACTTC,TRBV21-1,few,NA,TRBJ2-7
CASSDPTSGNNEQFF,TGTGCCAGCAGTGACCCGACTAGCGGTAACAATGAGCAGTTCTTC,TRBV6-4,once,TRBD2,TRBJ2-1
CASSLGSGYPRGYTF,TGTGCCAGCAGTTTAGGTTCAGGATACCCCCGTGGCTACACCTTC,TRBV28,NA,NA,TRBJ1-2
CASSYLTGGGKEQYF,TGTGCCAGCAGTTACTTGACAGGGGGCGGCAAAGAGCAGTACTTC,TRBV6-5,once,TRBD1,TRBJ2-7
CASSGSTGNFYNEQFF,TGTGCCAGCAGTGGGAGTACAGGGAACTTTTACAATGAGCAGTTCTTC,TRBV28,NA,NA,TRBJ2-1
CASSELKGSGDTQYF,TGTGCCAGCAGTGAACTAAAGGGGAGCGGGGATACGCAGTATTTT,TRBV6-1,few,NA,TRBJ2-3
CASSLTANTGELFF,TGCGCCAGCAGCTTGACAGCGAACACCGGGGAGCTGTTTTTT,TRBV5-1,NA,NA,TRBJ2-2
CASSEAGKKSF,TGTGCCAGCAGTGAAGCCGGGAAGAAGAGCTTC,TRBV2,NA,NA,TRBJ2-7
CASSFPRGTGGTNYGYTF,TGTGCCAGCAGTTTCCCCCGGGGGACAGGGGGCACCAACTATGGCTACACCTTC,TRBV28,NA,TRBD1,TRBJ1-2
CASTPGVGGGNTIYF,TGTGCCAGCACCCCCGGGGTAGGGGGCGGAAACACCATATATTTT,TRBV9,NA,TRBD1,TRBJ1-3
CASGRGGSYEQYF,TGTGCCAGCGGGAGGGGGGGGAGCTACGAGCAGTACTTC,TRBV9,few,NA,TRBJ2-7
CASSRYCSYEQYF,TGTGCCAGCAGCAGGTACTGCTCCTACGAGCAGTACTTC,TRBV21-1,NA,NA,TRBJ2-7
CASSMSSGLDRTGELFF,TGTGCCAGCAGTATGTCCAGCGGCCTAGACCGGACCGGGGAGCTGTTTTTT,TRBV19,NA,NA,TRBJ2-2
CASSLGQGASREQYF,TGTGCCAGCAGCTTAGGACAGGGAGCCTCTCGGGAGCAGTACTTC,TRBV7-8,NA,TRBD1,TRBJ2-7
CASSLGFGRTGEQYF,TGTGCCAGCAGCTTGGGCTTCGGCAGAACCGGGGAGCAGTACTTC,TRBV5-6,NA,NA,TRBJ2-7
CASSRDAGGVYEQYF,TGTGCCAGCAGCCGGGACGCGGGAGGGGTCTACGAGCAGTACTTC,TRBV7-2,once,TRBD2,TRBJ2-7
CASSQAPGGPSYNEQFF,TGCGCCAGCAGCCAAGCTCCGGGAGGGCCCTCCTACAATGAGCAGTTCTTC,TRBV4-1,NA,TRBD2,TRBJ2-1
CASSLVGGRAHEQFF,TGTGCCAGCAGCTTGGTCGGTGGGAGGGCCCATGAGCAGTTCTTC,TRBV5-4,NA,TRBD2,TRBJ2-1
CASMGVTGELFF,TGTGCCAGCATGGGCGTTACCGGGGAGCTGTTTTTT,TRBV28,once,NA,TRBJ2-2
CASSEIPGNYGYTF,TGTGCCAGCAGTGAAATACCGGGGAACTATGGCTACACCTTC,TRBV6-1,once,NA,TRBJ1-2
CASSYSDRDGYTF,TGCGCCAGCAGCTACTCCGACAGAGATGGCTACACCTTC,TRBV5-1,few,NA,TRBJ1-2
CASSYRGTSYEQFF,TGTGCCAGCAGTTACCGTGGGACTAGCTATGAGCAGTTCTTC,TRBV6-5,NA,TRBD2,TRBJ2-1
CASSLEATYNEQFF,TGTGCCAGCAGTTTAGAGGCCACCTACAATGAGCAGTTCTTC,TRBV27,NA,NA,TRBJ2-1
CASSKSGNGTDDKNTEAFF,TGTGCCAGCAGCAAATCGGGAAACGGAACCGACGACAAGAACACTGAAGCTTTCTTT,TRBV21-1,once,NA,TRBJ1-1
CASRQAGDEQYF,TGTGCCAGCAGACAGGCAGGCGACGAGCAGTACTTC,TRBV2,NA,NA,TRBJ2-7
CATRTGNYGYTF,TGTGCCACCAGGACAGGGAACTATGGCTACACCTTC,TRBV19,NA,TRBD1,TRBJ1-2
CASRPLAGEGPDTQYF,TGTGCCAGCAGGCCATTAGCGGGAGAGGGCCCAGATACGCAGTATTTT,TRBV27,NA,TRBD2,TRBJ2-3
CSVAYMNTEAFF,TGCAGCGTTGCTTACATGAACACTGAAGCTTTCTTT,TRBV29-1,NA,NA,TRBJ1-1
CASTGGEAFF,TGTGCCAGCACCGGGGGTGAAGCTTTCTTT,TRBV7-3,NA,NA,TRBJ1-1